This note documents a single TCR beta chain sequence. Its antigen is still unknown. This entry belongs to a study of cytomegalovirus exposure and HLA in healthy donors. Study-level results: The presence/absence work took it that sequencing depth was about the same across donors. Productive rates of about 87% or about 30% were seen for most TCR beta V segments in an earlier analysis.

PCR used 60 Vbeta primers and 13 Jbeta primers. Only in-frame clones appear in the TCRdb table, and some are missing; sequencing was by immunoSEQ multiplex PCR. The repertoire holds 200,000 to 250,000 clones, with roughly 80% as singletons. The J segment lost 3 bases and the V segment lost 4 bases, leaving 5 bases of the junction unmatched. In germline, CDR1 is SGDLS, CDR2 YYNGEE. The CDR3 runs to 15 residues. The chain carries TRBV9 and TRBJ2-1; 9 bases map to TRBD2. This receptor was obtained from a girl under 18 in good health and CMV-seronegative. The specimen was PBMCs. The CDR3 region is CASSSGGRVYNEQFF. Written as DNA, the CDR3 is TGTGCCAGCAGCTCGGGCGGGAGGGTCTACAATGAGCAGTTCTTC.